The TCR beta chain described here comes from a study of blood T cell repertoires in COVID-19 (dated by TCRdb to about 2020). A note on the overall study: The collaborator samples originated in the United States, Italy and Spain and spanned the acute and convalescent phases of COVID-19. The repertoires were released in a freely available public database meant as a resource for research on the immune response to SARS-CoV-2. The sample metadata nearly always contained a de-identified subject ID, COVID-19 status, age in years and sex. The prospective study material was composed of cDNA or gDNA derived from T cells, B-cell-depleted T cells, or PBMCs. The samples were drawn from the first 160 participants of the ongoing ImmuneRACE study and from 1,254 subjects provided by 6 global collaborators. Where HLA class I and class II types were available, the types were taken from metadata supplied by the sample provider, not from assay-based typing. Subjects who had been exposed to COVID-19, were actively infected with it, or had recovered from it provided the deeply sampled blood TCRbeta repertoires that made up the dataset. The full study reports these points: Clinical and demographic metadata were provided uncurated, with the amount varying by source and participant.

Whole blood was collected in K2EDTA tubes by collaborating institutions according to the institutions' own protocols. Collaborator samples were shipped for TCRbeta analysis as frozen whole blood, isolated PBMCs, or DNA extracted from either sample type. The immunoSEQ Assay, a bias-controlled multiplex PCR, was used to amplify TCRbeta CDR3 regions from genomic DNA. In the original analysis: The number of nucleated cells in each sample was estimated by amplification of reference gene primers within the assay. Sequence reads were collapsed and filtered to measure the absolute abundance of every unique TCRbeta CDR3 rearrangement. Productive Simpson clonality was computed per sample as the square root of Simpson's diversity index over productive rearrangements. TCRdb limited this immuneACCESS table to in-frame rearrangements with V and J called. A share of clones is missing; checked studies link under half to unresolved V genes, and the rest is unexplained. That table gives V, J and clone size, and the DNA gave D and trimming. The sample profile shows under 250,000 clones; around 82% of them were found once. 4.4% of the sample is held by the ten biggest clonotypes.

Only a few counts were recorded for this clone. Its antigen target is currently unknown. It has no much larger one-base neighbor in the sample; base qualities were not kept. Trimming takes 0 bases from V and 0 bases from J, and the germline ends sit 15 bases apart. The CDR3 measures 17 amino acids from cysteine to phenylalanine. The DNA shown is the 51-base CDR3, in frame from base 1. From a lookup of the germline V gene (reference sequence), CDR1 and CDR2 are GTSNPN and SVGIG. Sequenced input: peripheral blood. The receptor comes from a man in his forties or fifties with active or convalescent COVID-19. The chain couples TRBV30 to TRBJ1-5, with the D gene uncertain. The base sequence is TGTGCCTGGAGTGTGTCGCGAACCCCCTTTAGCAATCAGCCCCAGCATTTT. Translated, it gives CAWSVSRTPFSNQPQHF.